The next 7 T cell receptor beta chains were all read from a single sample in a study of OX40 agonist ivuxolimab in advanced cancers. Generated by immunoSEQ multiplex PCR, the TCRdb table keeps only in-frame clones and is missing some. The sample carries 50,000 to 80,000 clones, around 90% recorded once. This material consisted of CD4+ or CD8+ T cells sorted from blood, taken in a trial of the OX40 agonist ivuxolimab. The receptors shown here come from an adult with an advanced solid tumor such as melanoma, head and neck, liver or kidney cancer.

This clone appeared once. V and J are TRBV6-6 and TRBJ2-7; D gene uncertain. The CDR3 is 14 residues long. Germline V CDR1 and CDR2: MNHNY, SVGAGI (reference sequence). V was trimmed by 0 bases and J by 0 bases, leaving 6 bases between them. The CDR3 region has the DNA TGTGCCAGCAGTTACTCTACTACCTCCTACGAGCAGTACTTC. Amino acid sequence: CASSYSTTSYEQYF.

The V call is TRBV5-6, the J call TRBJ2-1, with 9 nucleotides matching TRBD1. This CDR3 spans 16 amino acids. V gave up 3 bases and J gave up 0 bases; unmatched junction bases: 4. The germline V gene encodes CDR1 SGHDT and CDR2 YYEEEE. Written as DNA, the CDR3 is TGTGCCAGCAGCTGGGGGGACAGGGACTCCTACAATGAGCAGTTCTTC. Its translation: CASSWGDRDSYNEQFF.

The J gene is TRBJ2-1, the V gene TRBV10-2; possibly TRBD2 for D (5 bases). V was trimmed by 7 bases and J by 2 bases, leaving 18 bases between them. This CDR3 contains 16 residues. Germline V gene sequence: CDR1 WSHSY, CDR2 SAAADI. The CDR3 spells CASKETGKVPYNEQFF. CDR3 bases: TGCGCCAGCAAGGAAACGGGAAAGGTCCCCTACAATGAGCAGTTCTTC.

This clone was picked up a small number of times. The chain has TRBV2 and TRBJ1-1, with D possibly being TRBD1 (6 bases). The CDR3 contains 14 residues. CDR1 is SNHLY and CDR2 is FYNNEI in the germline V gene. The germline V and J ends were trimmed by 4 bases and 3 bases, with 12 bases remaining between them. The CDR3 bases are TGTGCCAGCAGTGTTCCAGGGGACCACACTGAAGCTTTCTTT. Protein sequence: CASSVPGDHTEAFF.

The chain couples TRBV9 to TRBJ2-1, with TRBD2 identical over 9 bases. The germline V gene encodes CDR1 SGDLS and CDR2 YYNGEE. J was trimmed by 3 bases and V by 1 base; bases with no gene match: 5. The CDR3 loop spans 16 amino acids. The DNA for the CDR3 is TGTGCCAGCAGCGTATCGACTAGCGGAGTCTACAATGAGCAGTTCTTC. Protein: CASSVSTSGVYNEQFF.

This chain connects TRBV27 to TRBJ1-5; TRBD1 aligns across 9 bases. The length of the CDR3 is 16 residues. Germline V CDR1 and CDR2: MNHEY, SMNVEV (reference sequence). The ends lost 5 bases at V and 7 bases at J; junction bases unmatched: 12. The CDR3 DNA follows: TGTGCCAGCAGTGCGTCGTCCACAGGGGGCAGACAGCCCCAGCATTTT. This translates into CASSASSTGGRQPQHF.

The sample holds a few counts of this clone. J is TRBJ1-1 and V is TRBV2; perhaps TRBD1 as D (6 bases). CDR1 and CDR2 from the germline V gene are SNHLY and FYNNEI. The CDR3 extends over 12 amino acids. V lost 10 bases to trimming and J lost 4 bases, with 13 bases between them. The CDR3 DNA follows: TGTGCCACCTCAGGGGCTGCCACTGAAGCTTTCTTT. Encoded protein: CATSGAATEAFF.